This T cell receptor (beta chain) was found in a study of response to subunit inactivated influenza vaccine. Broader study findings: There was a suggestion from the authors that each seasonal influenza vaccination recruits few new T cells.

On this clonotype: Its antigen is still unknown.

Germline CDR1 MNHEY, CDR2 SVGEGT. J was trimmed by 4 bases and V by 4 bases; bases with no gene match: 9. This CDR3 is 15 amino acids long. In TCRdb, the RT-PCR reads were re-called with MiXCR into one record per CDR3 protein. The sample includes 700,000 to 900,000 distinct CDR3 sequences, 21% of them seen just once. Sequenced material: PBMCs from blood, taken 5 days after vaccination. The chain carries TRBV6-2 or TRBV6-3 and TRBJ2-7; TRBD2 agrees at 8 bases. The clonotype comes from a man between 45 and 60 years old who received an inactivated influenza vaccine. The CDR3 nucleotides read TGTGCCAGCAGTTTTCTCGCGGGGGGCGGATACGAGCAGTACTTC. Its translation is CASSFLAGGGYEQYF.